Shown below are 32 T cell receptor beta chains from a single sample sequenced in a study of shared clonotypes between healthy human individuals. Profiling relied on immunoSEQ multiplex PCR, and the TCRdb table lists in-frame clones only, not all of them. This sample has about 490,000 clones, with more than 65% found just once. Sequenced input: PBMCs. These receptors originate from a woman in her thirties or forties in good health. Some clones in this sample may be carry-over from other donors' samples.

The CDR3 region is CASIRTGYTGELFF. The CDR3 DNA reads as TGTGCCAGCATCAGGACAGGGTACACCGGGGAGCTGTTTTTT. The genes are TRBV28 and TRBJ2-2; 8 bases fit TRBD1. The CDR3 is 14 residues long. Germline V gene lookup returns CDR1 MDHEN and CDR2 SYDVKM. V lost 7 bases, J lost 3 bases, and 4 bases stayed unmatched.

Worth noting for this clone: A far larger clone is one base from this, pointing to a likely read error. V gene TRBV5-6 combines with J gene TRBJ1-3; TRBD1 aligns across 7 bases. The CDR3 extends over 16 amino acids. The trim removed 4 bases at V and 0 bases at J, leaving 7 bases unmatched. Germline assignment: CDR1 SGHDT and CDR2 YYEEEE. CDR3: CASSEGQSLSGNTIYF. For the CDR3, the DNA is TGTGCCAGCAGCGAGGGACAGTCTCTCTCTGGAAACACCATATATTTT.

The chain joins TRBV7-6 to TRBJ2-1; 14 bases are a match to TRBD2. The CDR3 contains 16 residues. Germline V CDR1 and CDR2: SGHVS, FNYEAQ. The J segment lost 9 bases and the V segment lost 1 base, leaving 5 bases of the junction unmatched. Here the CDR3 reads CASSLVGLAGDSEQFF. The CDR3, as DNA: TGTGCCAGCAGCTTAGTGGGACTAGCGGGAGATTCTGAGCAGTTCTTC.

This clone was detected a few times. The V call is TRBV7-9, the J call TRBJ2-3; no firm D call. Trimming pared 2 bases from V and 4 bases from J, leaving 10 bases between. The CDR3 sequence is 14 residues long. From germline, CDR1 is SEHNR and CDR2 FQNEAQ (reference sequence). CDR3 coding DNA: TGTGCCAGCAGCTTAAGTTCGCCCGCAGATACGCAGTATTTT. Encoded protein: CASSLSSPADTQYF.

The CDR3 DNA sequence: TGTGCCAGCAGCCCGGGACAGGGGGCAGGGCCCACAGATACGCAGTATTTT. It codes for CASSPGQGAGPTDTQYF. The genes are TRBV7-6 and TRBJ2-3, with 12 bases fitting TRBD1. This CDR3 spans 17 amino acids. V lost 5 bases and J lost 2; bases outside the gene matches: 8. Per germline, CDR1 SGHVS and CDR2 FNYEAQ.

CDR3 region: CASSLGADRALGYTF. The CDR3 nucleotides read TGTGCCAGCAGCTTGGGGGCGGACAGGGCCCTCGGCTACACCTTC. The chain uses TRBV5-6 and TRBJ1-2; 8 nucleotides line up with TRBD1. Per the germline V gene, CDR1 is SGHDT and CDR2 is YYEEEE. J gave up 8 bases and V 0 bases, and 9 bases lay outside the gene matches. The length of the CDR3 is 15 residues.

V gene TRBV7-2 combines with J gene TRBJ1-1; D is perhaps TRBD1 (6 bases). The CDR3 has 13 amino acids. The V end was cut by 6 bases, the J end by 3 bases, with 11 bases between. Germline-derived CDR1 and CDR2 are SGHTA and FQGNSA. The CDR3 nucleotides are TGTGCCAGCAGATGGGACACGGACACTGAAGCTTTCTTT. It codes for CASRWDTDTEAFF.

CDR3 DNA sequence: TGCAGCGTGGCGGGACAGGGTGATGAGCAGTTCTTC. Translating gives CSVAGQGDEQFF. V gene TRBV29-1 combines with J gene TRBJ2-1, with 9 nucleotides matching TRBD1. V dropped 6 bases and J dropped 8; count of bases not matched to a gene: 5. Germline CDR1 reads SQVTM; CDR2 reads ANQGSEA. The CDR3 runs 12 residues.

This sequence joins TRBV27 and TRBJ2-7; 10 bases align to TRBD2. With V trimmed by 5 bases and J by 3 bases, 7 bases remained unmatched. The CDR3 spans 15 residues. CDR1 is MNHEY, CDR2 SMNVEV, per germline (reference sequence). The DNA for the CDR3 is TGTGCCAGCAGTCCGCTAGCGGGAGAGAACTACGAGCAGTACTTC. Translation: CASSPLAGENYEQYF.

The chain combines TRBV2 with TRBJ1-1, with D perhaps matching TRBD1 (5 bases). Between the trimmed V and J ends, which lost 7 bases and 5 bases, there was a span of 23 bases. The CDR3 loop spans 16 amino acids. CDR1 and CDR2 from the germline V gene are SNHLY and FYNNEI. The CDR3: CASNQWGPRSGTEAFF. Written as DNA, the CDR3 is TGTGCCAGCAACCAATGGGGCCCGCGGTCTGGGACTGAAGCTTTCTTT.

This clone has only one observation. A far larger clone lies a single base away; this is likely a read error. Other DNA sequences in this specimen translate into the identical CDR3. The rearrangement uses TRBV29-1 and TRBJ1-1, with TRBD1 matching 7 bases. The J segment lost 11 bases and the V segment lost 7 bases, leaving 16 bases of the junction unmatched. Germline CDR1 reads SQVTM; CDR2 reads ANQGSEA. The CDR3 totals 13 residues. In DNA form, the CDR3 reads TGCAGCGCCTTGCCACCGACAGGGTTTCGCGCTTTCTTT. Protein: CSALPPTGFRAFF.

This sequence joins TRBV5-6 and TRBJ2-3; 9 nucleotides match TRBD1. CDR1 is SGHDT, CDR2 YYEEEE, per germline. There are 16 residues in the CDR3. The V gene end was trimmed by 3 bases and the J gene end by 3 bases; junction bases not matched to a gene: 8. The CDR3 bases are TGTGCCAGCAGCTCGCCCTCACAGGGGGCAACAGATACGCAGTATTTT. This gives the protein CASSSPSQGATDTQYF. The whole variable domain, filled in from reference TRBV5-6 and TRBJ2-3, reads DAGVTQSPTHLIKTRGQQVTLRCSPKSGHDTVSWYQQALGQGPQFIFQYYEEEERQRGNFPDRFSGHQFPNYSSELNVNALLLGDSALYLCASSSPSQGATDTQYFGPGTRLTVL.

Of note for this clone: Given a far larger clone just one base away, this is likely a sequencing read error. The conserved closing phenylalanine or tryptophan is absent in this CDR3, likely reflecting a read error. V gene TRBV2 combines with J gene TRBJ2-7, with a weak D call TRBD2 (6 bases). Germline V lookup: CDR1 SNHLY, CDR2 FYNNEI. This CDR3 has 14 residues. The V and J ends lost 7 bases and 3 bases respectively, with 16 bases between them. This chain's CDR3 is CASKRLERNYEQYL. The CDR3 DNA is TGTGCCAGCAAAAGACTAGAGCGGAACTACGAGCAGTACCTC.

The V call is TRBV6-5, the J call TRBJ2-3, with D unresolved. Germline V gene data show CDR1 as MNHEY and CDR2 as SVGAGI. This CDR3 is 14 amino acids long. V lost 3 bases and J lost 0, with 7 bases in between. The CDR3 DNA reads as TGTGCCAGCAGTTATACCCCTAGCACAGATACGCAGTATTTT. It specifies CASSYTPSTDTQYF.

This sequence joins TRBV27 and TRBJ2-1; tentatively, D is TRBD1 (5 bases). The CDR3 runs 13 residues. CDR1 and CDR2 from the germline V gene are MNHEY and SMNVEV (reference sequence). V was cut by 6 bases and J by 9 bases, with 15 bases left in between. CDR3 nucleotide sequence: TGTGCCAGCAGGGCGCAGGGTAGCCGTGAGCAGTTCTTC. It is translated as CASRAQGSREQFF.

CDR3 sequence reads: CAAALSSGYNEQFF. The DNA of the CDR3 is TGTGCCGCCGCCCTAAGCTCCGGCTACAATGAGCAGTTCTTC. The chain couples TRBV10-3 to TRBJ2-1, with D hard to call. Germline assignment: CDR1 ENHRY and CDR2 SYGVKD. Trimming shortened V by 11 bases and J by 3 bases, and 17 bases separated the two germline ends. This CDR3 comprises 14 residues.

Concerning this clone: This likely reflects a read error, since a far larger clone is one base away. The chain uses TRBV2 and TRBJ1-3, with D tentatively TRBD1 (5 bases). The CDR3 runs to 14 residues. Germline lookup yields CDR1 SNHLY and CDR2 FYNNEI. The CDR3 region is CASSSDSSGNTVYF. The CDR3 DNA reads as TGTGCCAGCAGCTCCGACAGCTCTGGAAACACCGTATATTTT. Full variable domain (outside the CDR3, taken from reference TRBV2 and TRBJ1-3): EPEVTQTPSHQVTQMGQEVILRCVPISNHLYFYWYRQILGQKVEFLVSFYNNEISEKSEIFDDQFSVERPDGSNFTLKIRSTKLEDSAMYFCASSSDSSGNTVYFGEGSWLTVV.

Of note for this clone: A far larger clone is off by one base, so a read error is likely. Additional DNA sequences in this sample encode the identical CDR3. This chain uses TRBV25-1 with TRBJ2-1; D unclear. The CDR3 totals 13 residues. The germline V gene has CDR1 MGHDK and CDR2 SYGVNS. V lost 1 base and J lost 7, with 8 bases in between. This CDR3 is CASSEWAYNEQFF. CDR3 bases: TGTGCCAGCAGTGAATGGGCTTATAATGAGCAGTTCTTC.

The rearrangement uses TRBV18 and TRBJ2-7; a possible D gene is TRBD2 (6 bases). V gave up 2 bases and J gave up 5 bases, with 13 bases separating them. This CDR3 contains 14 residues. Germline V gene data show CDR1 as KGHSH and CDR2 as LQKENI. Here the CDR3 reads CASSPFGRQDEQYF. The CDR3 DNA reads as TGTGCCAGCTCACCATTTGGGAGGCAGGACGAGCAGTACTTC.

The CDR3 region has the DNA TGTGCCAGCAGTTTGGGCGGCGGGAACACCGGGGAGCTGTTTTTT. Amino acid sequence: CASSLGGGNTGELFF. The V gene is TRBV28, the J gene TRBJ2-2; D not resolved. CDR1 and CDR2 from the germline V gene are MDHEN and SYDVKM. CDR3 size: 15 residues. Trimming took off 3 bases at V and 1 base at J, with 9 bases between the two ends.

The V call is TRBV7-2, the J call TRBJ2-1, with 11 bases matching TRBD2. The germline gives CDR1 SGHTA, CDR2 FQGNSA. The V and J ends lost 3 bases and 8 bases, in that order; junction bases with no gene match: 12. The CDR3 loop spans 17 amino acids. The CDR3, as DNA: TGTGCCAGCAGCTTGGGGAACTTAGCGGGAGGGTGGTATGAGCAGTTCTTC. Its protein is CASSLGNLAGGWYEQFF.

Comments on this clone: A far larger clone differs by one base, so this is likely a read error. The same CDR3 can be traced to other DNA sequences in this sample. The CDR3 DNA is TGTGCCAGCTCACCCTCGCCACTTGAGATGAACACTGAAGCTTTCTTT. Protein: CASSPSPLEMNTEAFF. This chain links TRBV18 with TRBJ1-1; D remains ambiguous. Germline V lookup: CDR1 KGHSH, CDR2 LQKENI. The CDR3 is made up of 16 amino acids. Trimming took 3 bases from V and 0 from J, leaving 14 bases between them.

The chain recombines TRBV7-6 with TRBJ2-3; 10 nucleotides align to TRBD2. CDR1 and CDR2 from the germline V gene are SGHVS and FNYEAQ. Trimming removed 5 bases from V and 1 base from J; junction bases left unmatched: 6. The CDR3 covers 16 residues. CDR3 DNA sequence: TGTGCCAGCAGCCCAGCCAGCGGGAGGGGCACAGATACGCAGTATTTT. Translating it yields CASSPASGRGTDTQYF.

Turning to this clone: Its ends do not fully match the called genes, so a read error is possible. CDR3 in amino acids: CSVGTGVVSEHFF. Written as DNA, the CDR3 is TGCAGCGTCGGGACAGGGGTGGTCAGTGAGCATTTCTTC. This chain links TRBV29-1 with TRBJ2-1, with 10 bases aligning to TRBD1. This CDR3 has 13 residues. Germline lookup yields CDR1 SQVTM and CDR2 ANQGSEA.

Here the CDR3 reads CASSVSGGAGGYTF. In DNA form, the CDR3 reads TGTGCCAGCAGCGTATCAGGGGGCGCGGGTGGCTACACCTTC. V and J are TRBV9 and TRBJ1-2; 8 bases map to TRBD1. This CDR3 spans 14 amino acids. CDR1 and CDR2 (germline): SGDLS, YYNGEE. V dropped 1 base and J dropped 7; count of bases not matched to a gene: 6.

The V gene is TRBV5-4, the J gene TRBJ2-1; 10 bases align to TRBD1. J gave up 5 bases and V 2 bases, and 4 bases lay outside the gene matches. This CDR3 is 15 amino acids long. Germline loops: CDR1 SGHNT, CDR2 YYREEE (reference sequence). CDR3 loop: CASSLRQGADNEQFF. CDR3 nucleotides: TGTGCCAGCAGCTTACGACAGGGGGCGGACAATGAGCAGTTCTTC.

This rearrangement joins TRBV6-6 to TRBJ1-2, with D unclear. The CDR3 length is 14 residues. The V and J ends lost 2 bases and 5 bases respectively, with 12 bases between them. Germline lookup yields CDR1 MNHNY and CDR2 SVGAGI (reference sequence). CDR3 region: CASSYRHSPYGYTF. DNA for the CDR3: TGTGCCAGCAGTTACCGGCACAGCCCATATGGCTACACCTTC.

The V gene is TRBV28, the J gene TRBJ2-7; 10 bases agree with TRBD1. The junction had 12 bases not matched to a gene; V was cut back by 8 bases and J by 2 bases. CDR1 and CDR2 (germline): MDHEN, SYDVKM. This CDR3 comprises 16 residues. Here the CDR3 reads CASATAGTGEAYEQYF. Here the CDR3 DNA reads TGTGCCAGCGCCACCGCCGGGACAGGGGAGGCCTACGAGCAGTACTTC.

The rearrangement uses TRBV6-5 and TRBJ2-3; 14 nucleotides align to TRBD2. The CDR3 contains 16 residues. CDR1 and CDR2 (germline): MNHEY, SVGAGI. V dropped 4 bases and J dropped 4; count of bases not matched to a gene: 4. The CDR3 nucleotides read TGTGCCAGCAGTTCGACTAGCGGGAGGGATGCAGATACGCAGTATTTT. It translates to CASSSTSGRDADTQYF.

On this clone itself: A much larger clone differs from this one at a single base, so this may be a read error. The sample has other DNA sequences that encode this CDR3 too. This chain links TRBV5-1 with TRBJ1-6; TRBD1 is a possible D gene (5 bases). Germline V CDR1 and CDR2: SGHRS, YFSETQ. V dropped 4 bases and J dropped 9 bases, with 17 bases sitting between them. The CDR3 contains 15 residues. The CDR3 DNA reads as TGCGCCAGCAGCCTGGCCTCAGGGTTTACTTCACCCCTCCACTTT. Amino acid sequence: CASSLASGFTSPLHF. Full variable domain (outside the CDR3, taken from reference TRBV5-1 and TRBJ1-6): KAGVTQTPRYLIKTRGQQVTLSCSPISGHRSVSWYQQTPGQGLQFLFEYFSETQRNKGNFPGRFSGRQFSNSRSEMNVSTLELGDSALYLCASSLASGFTSPLHFGNGTRLTVT.

This sequence joins TRBV28 and TRBJ2-7; tentatively, D is TRBD1 or TRBD2 (5 bases each). CDR3 length: 16 residues. Germline CDR1 MDHEN, CDR2 SYDVKM. Trimming removed 5 bases at V and 1 base at J, with 18 bases between. CDR3 in DNA: TGTGCCAGCAGTCCGCCTACCGGGACGCCATCCTACGAGCAGTACTTC. Encoded protein: CASSPPTGTPSYEQYF.

CDR3 nucleotide sequence: TGTGCCAGCAGCTCCGGACAACTAGCCCGGGGCACAGATACGCAGTATTTT. Its protein is CASSSGQLARGTDTQYF. The rearrangement joins TRBV7-9 to TRBJ2-3; D possibly corresponds to TRBD2 (6 bases). V was cut by 4 bases and J by 1 base, with 18 bases left in between. The CDR3 is 17 residues long. Germline-derived CDR1 and CDR2 are SEHNR and FQNEAQ (reference sequence).